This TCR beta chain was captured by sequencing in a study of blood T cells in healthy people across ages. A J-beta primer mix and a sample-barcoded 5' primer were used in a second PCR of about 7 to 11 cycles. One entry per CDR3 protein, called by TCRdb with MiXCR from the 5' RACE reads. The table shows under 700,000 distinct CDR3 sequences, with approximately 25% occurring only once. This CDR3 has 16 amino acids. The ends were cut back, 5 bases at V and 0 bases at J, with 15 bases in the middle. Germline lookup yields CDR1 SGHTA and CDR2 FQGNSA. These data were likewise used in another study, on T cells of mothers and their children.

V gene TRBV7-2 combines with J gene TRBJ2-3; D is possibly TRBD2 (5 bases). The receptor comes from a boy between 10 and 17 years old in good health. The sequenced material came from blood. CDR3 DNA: TGTGCCAGCAGCCCTACTAGGATTACTAGCACAGATACGCAGTATTTT. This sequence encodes CASSPTRITSTDTQYF.